What follows are 20 T cell receptor beta chains derived from one specimen sequenced in a study of early T cells in non-severe SARS-CoV-2 infection. TCRdb used MiXCR to reprocess the 5' RACE reads, holding one entry per CDR3 protein. Of 30,000 to 35,000 distinct CDR3 sequences listed, more than 4.5% were seen once; the top ten hold approximately 5%. The sample consisted of whole blood. Every receptor here comes from an adult who was a healthcare worker with PCR-confirmed SARS-CoV-2 infection or an uninfected control (not recorded which).

This clonotype was observed at least ten times. This chain connects TRBV7-9 to TRBJ2-1; D remains ambiguous. V was shortened by 3 bases and J by 7 bases, with 4 bases between the two germline ends. The CDR3 length is 11 residues. CDR1 is SEHNR, CDR2 FQNEAQ, per germline (reference sequence). The CDR3 nucleotides are TGTGCCAGCAGCTTCTGGAATGAGCAGTTCTTC. The encoded protein is CASSFWNEQFF.

In this sample, this clonotype turned up a few times. This rearrangement joins TRBV27 to TRBJ2-3; 7 bases map to TRBD1. Germline V CDR1 and CDR2: MNHEY, SMNVEV (reference sequence). The CDR3 is 16 residues long. V gave up 5 bases and J gave up 4 bases; unmatched junction bases: 12. CDR3 residues: CASSDYRGEGPDTQYF. CDR3 nucleotide sequence: TGTGCCAGCAGTGATTACAGGGGCGAGGGCCCAGATACGCAGTATTTT.

This clonotype was seen many times. V is TRBV12-3 or TRBV12-4 and J is TRBJ2-3; 15 nucleotides align to TRBD2. The CDR3 runs to 16 residues. The V segment lost 2 bases and the J segment 5 bases; nucleotides outside the gene matches: 2. CDR3 protein: CASSLRGLAGGDTQYF. For the CDR3, the DNA is TGTGCCAGCAGTTTAAGGGGACTAGCGGGAGGAGATACGCAGTATTTT.

This clonotype occurred many times. The gene calls are TRBV29-1 and TRBJ1-4; D may be TRBD1 (5 bases). The CDR3 is 15 residues long. CDR1 and CDR2 (germline): SQVTM, ANQGSEA. The V end was cut by 0 bases, the J end by 3 bases, with 11 bases between. CDR3 sequence: CSVEDYWGSNEKLFF. Written as DNA, the CDR3 is TGCAGCGTTGAAGATTACTGGGGGTCTAATGAAAAACTGTTTTTT. The variable domain in full, with the rest retrieved from reference TRBV29-1 and TRBJ1-4, is SAVISQKPSRDICQRGTSLTIQCQVDSQVTMMFWYRQQPGQSLTLIATANQGSEATYESGFVIDKFPISRPNLTFSTLTVSNMSPEDSSIYLCSVEDYWGSNEKLFFGSGTQLSVL.

In its sample, this clonotype was seen a few times. The chain uses TRBV7-8 and TRBJ1-5; a possible D gene is TRBD1 (6 bases). Germline V gives CDR1 SGHVS, CDR2 FQNEAQ. The CDR3 has 18 residues. V was trimmed by 4 bases and J by 0 bases, leaving 19 bases between them. The CDR3 region is CASSSRRGGPPSNQPQHF. For the CDR3, the DNA is TGTGCCAGCAGCTCCCGCCGTGGGGGGCCGCCTAGCAATCAGCCCCAGCATTTT. Supplemented by reference TRBV7-8 and TRBJ1-5, the full variable domain reads GAGVSQSPRYKVAKRGQDVALRCDPISGHVSLFWYQQALGQGPEFLTYFQNEAQLDKSGLPSDRFFAERPEGSVSTLKIQRTQQEDSAVYLCASSSRRGGPPSNQPQHFGDGTRLSIL.

This clonotype showed up just a few times. The rearrangement links TRBV5-1 to TRBJ2-5; 11 nucleotides match TRBD2. This CDR3 spans 17 amino acids. The ends lost 4 bases at V and 2 bases at J; junction bases unmatched: 10. From germline, CDR1 is SGHRS and CDR2 YFSETQ. The CDR3 DNA is TGCGCCAGCAGCAATTTACCGGGACTAGCGGTGCAAGAGACCCAGTACTTC. Protein product: CASSNLPGLAVQETQYF.

At least ten counts were recorded for this clonotype. The chain uses TRBV7-2 and TRBJ2-7, with no clear D. V lost 0 bases and J 0 bases, leaving 6 bases between the germline ends. The germline V gene has CDR1 SGHTA and CDR2 FQGNSA. This CDR3 spans 14 amino acids. The CDR3 DNA reads as TGTGCCAGCAGCTTAGCGGGCCGCTCCTACGAGCAGTACGTC. Protein sequence: CASSLAGRSYEQYV.

This clonotype was counted at least ten times. The rearrangement uses TRBV6-5 and TRBJ2-7; 11 bases agree with TRBD1. CDR1 is MNHEY and CDR2 is SVGAGI in the germline V gene. CDR3 length: 14 residues. V shed 2 bases, J shed 6 bases, and the junction held 3 bases outside the gene matches. CDR3 DNA sequence: TGTGCCAGCAGTTACACCGGACAGGGGGCCGAGCAGTACGTC. It encodes CASSYTGQGAEQYV.

The rearrangement joins TRBV5-3 to TRBJ2-1, with 9 bases aligning to TRBD2. TRBV5-3 is given ORF status, its function remaining uncertain. The CDR3 extends over 17 amino acids. V gave up 4 bases and J gave up 7 bases; unmatched junction bases: 15. The CDR3 nucleotides are TGTGCCAGAAGCCCGCGAGTGCGGGAGGGCCCCCGGAATGAGCAGTTCTTC. Translating it yields CARSPRVREGPRNEQFF.

This clonotype was recorded at least ten times. V is TRBV5-1 and J is TRBJ2-7; tentatively, D is TRBD2 (7 bases). The CDR3 is 14 amino acids. The V and J ends lost 7 bases and 5 bases respectively, with 19 bases between them. Germline assignment: CDR1 SGHRS and CDR2 YFSETQ. The CDR3 region is CASRQLQGGNEQYF. The CDR3, as DNA: TGCGCCAGCCGCCAACTACAGGGAGGGAACGAGCAGTACTTC.

V gene TRBV11-3 combines with J gene TRBJ1-3; TRBD1 is a possible D gene (6 bases). This CDR3 is 15 amino acids long. V lost 5 bases and J 2 bases, leaving 13 bases between the germline ends. CDR1 is SGHNT, CDR2 YENEEA, per germline. Written as DNA, the CDR3 is TGTGCCAGCAGCGTAAACAGGGTCGCTGGAAACACCATATATTTT. Its translation is CASSVNRVAGNTIYF.

This clonotype was seen a few times. This clone may be a read error of a much larger clone one base away. This CDR3 is CASSYGRPSSYNEQFF. In DNA, the CDR3 is TGTGCCAGCAGTTACGGGCGGCCGAGCTCCTACAATGAGCAGTTCTTC. The J gene is TRBJ2-1, the V gene TRBV6-5, with no clear D. With 2 bases removed from V and 0 bases from J, the gap between germline ends came to 11 bases. The CDR3 consists of 16 residues. From germline, CDR1 is MNHEY and CDR2 SVGAGI.

This clonotype was seen at least ten times. V gene TRBV27 combines with J gene TRBJ2-4, with unresolved D. Per germline, CDR1 MNHEY and CDR2 SMNVEV (reference sequence). There are 16 residues in the CDR3. The ends were cut back, 5 bases at V and 2 bases at J, with 16 bases in the middle. CDR3 amino acids: CASSPVFEVTKNIQYF. Written as DNA, the CDR3 is TGTGCCAGCAGTCCAGTATTCGAGGTTACCAAAAACATTCAGTACTTC.

This clonotype was detected ten times or more. The chain recombines TRBV5-6 with TRBJ1-1; 8 bases agree with TRBD1. This CDR3 region has 15 residues. Germline loops: CDR1 SGHDT, CDR2 YYEEEE. J lost 5 bases, V lost 4 bases, and 10 bases had no gene match. The CDR3 spells CASSEQRTGSTEAFF. In DNA form, the CDR3 reads TGTGCCAGCAGCGAACAACGGACAGGGTCGACTGAAGCTTTCTTT.

This clonotype was found many times. The chain carries TRBV25-1 and TRBJ2-7, with D perhaps TRBD1 (5 bases). V dropped 7 bases and J dropped 2 bases, with 12 bases sitting between them. The CDR3 is 13 amino acids. Germline V gives CDR1 MGHDK, CDR2 SYGVNS. In DNA form, the CDR3 reads TGTGCCAGCACGAGACAGAGCACCTACGAGCAGTACTTC. It specifies CASTRQSTYEQYF.

The chain recombines TRBV6-5 with TRBJ2-5; no clear D. V was clipped by 0 bases and J by 4 bases, with 9 bases between them. The CDR3 length is 14 residues. Germline V gene data show CDR1 as MNHEY and CDR2 as SVGAGI. CDR3 sequence reads: CASSYSMGLETQYF. CDR3 sequence (DNA): TGTGCCAGCAGTTACTCGATGGGTTTAGAGACCCAGTACTTC.

This clonotype was recorded at least ten times. The rearrangement links TRBV12-3 or TRBV12-4 to TRBJ1-3; no firm D call. Trimming cost V 2 bases and J 3 bases, with 5 bases left between them. The CDR3 consists of 13 residues. CDR3 DNA: TGTGCCAGCAGTTTAACAGTTGGAAACACCATATATTTT. Encoded protein: CASSLTVGNTIYF.

Comments on this clonotype: It may be a read error: a sequence one base away is much more abundant. This CDR3 reads CASSKYRRSSGRLNGQFF. As DNA, the CDR3 is TGTGCCAGTAGTAAATATCGACGGAGTAGCGGGAGGTTGAATGGGCAGTTCTTC. The chain couples TRBV19 to TRBJ2-1, with 10 bases matching TRBD2. CDR3 length: 18 amino acids. Looked up from germline, CDR1 is LNHDA and CDR2 is SQIVND (reference sequence).

This clonotype was counted a single time. Just one base apart from a much larger clone, this may be a read error. CDR3: CANSQGQTNTGELFF. CDR3 in DNA: TGCGCCAACAGCCAAGGGCAGACGAACACCGGGGAGCTGTTTTTT. The rearrangement uses TRBV4-3 and TRBJ2-2; D unclear. Germline V gene lookup returns CDR1 LGHNA and CDR2 YSLEER. This CDR3 is 15 amino acids long.

The chain is built from TRBV24-1 and TRBJ1-2; a weak D match, TRBD1 (5 bases). Germline loops: CDR1 KGHDR, CDR2 SFDVKD. The CDR3 loop spans 13 amino acids. V lost 4 bases to trimming and J lost 9 bases, with 14 bases between them. DNA for the CDR3: TGTGCCACCAGTGAGCGGACACAACAAAGCTACACCTTC. Its translation is CATSERTQQSYTF.